This TCR beta chain was observed in a study of blood T cell repertoires in COVID-19. Turning to the study itself: The United States, Italy and Spain provided the acute and convalescent COVID-19 samples. From T cells, B-cell-depleted T cells, or PBMCs came the material, which was cDNA or gDNA.

Authors' analysis steps: Quantification of nucleated cells was approximated via reference gene primer amplification. The table came from immunoSEQ multiplex PCR; TCRdb's copy has only in-frame clones and leaves some out. Clonal size and the V and J genes are those of that table, whereas D and trimming came from the DNA. Of approximately 500,000 clones in the sample, approximately 85% were seen once. Germline-derived CDR1 and CDR2 are SGHNT and YYREEE (reference sequence). With 3 bases removed from V and 8 bases from J, the gap between germline ends came to 20 bases. The CDR3 is made up of 15 amino acids.

This rearrangement joins TRBV5-4 to TRBJ1-1, with D possibly being TRBD1 (5 bases). The clonotype comes from a human donor in a cohort sampled during active COVID-19. The specimen sequenced was peripheral blood. The CDR3 coding sequence is TGTGCCAGCAGCTCCTATCGGGCGGAGGGGATGGAAGCTTTCTTT. Protein sequence: CASSSYRAEGMEAFF. The full variable domain, completed using reference TRBV5-4 and TRBJ1-1, is ETGVTQSPTHLIKTRGQQVTLRCSSQSGHNTVSWYQQALGQGPQFIFQYYREEENGRGNFPPRFSGLQFPNYSSELNVNALELDDSALYLCASSSYRAEGMEAFFGQGTRLTVV.